This record concerns one T cell receptor beta chain sequence. Its specificity is unknown. This CDR3 contains 15 residues. Germline assignment: CDR1 SGHVS and CDR2 FQNEAQ. V was clipped by 5 bases and J by 4 bases; unmatched bases: 4. The naive CD8 fraction comprised CD45RO-negative cells positively selected for CCR7 and excluded terminally differentiated effector memory CD45RA+ cells. The sample originates from a study of shared clonotypes between healthy human individuals. Study findings and constraints: Among donors, the sharing of clonotypes was expected to be influenced by sequencing depth.

Data came from immunoSEQ multiplex PCR; TCRdb stores just in-frame clones and leaves some out. Altogether approximately 720,000 clones are present, 92% being singletons, with the ten largest covering 24%. This TCR derives from a man aged 25-40 years in good health. The V and J genes are TRBV7-8 and TRBJ2-1; TRBD2 matches 11 bases. Sequencing was done on a sample of naive CD8+ T cells sorted from blood. The CDR3: CASSPTSGTYNEQFF. In DNA, the CDR3 is TGTGCCAGCAGCCCGACTAGCGGGACTTACAATGAGCAGTTCTTC.